This T cell receptor (beta chain) emerged from a study of blood T cell repertoires in COVID-19. About the study: Samples of COVID-19 (acute and convalescent) were obtained from the United States, Italy and Spain.

J was trimmed by 0 bases and V by 3 bases; bases with no gene match: 4. The CDR3 consists of 16 residues. Germline CDR1 and CDR2: MGHDK and SYGVNS. Methods used by the authors: Using reference gene primer amplification, nucleated cell counts were estimated. The table came from immunoSEQ multiplex PCR; TCRdb's copy has only in-frame clones and leaves some out. D and trimming come from the DNA, and the V and J calls and clone size come from that table. The table records approximately 250,000 clones, 75% to 85% of them present only once. This receptor was obtained from a middle-aged woman who had recovered from COVID-19. The sample was peripheral blood. The V call is TRBV25-1, the J call TRBJ1-3, with 8 bases fitting TRBD1. The CDR3 sequence: CASSDPRGLSGNTIYF. DNA for the CDR3: TGTGCCAGCAGTGACCCCAGGGGGCTCTCTGGAAACACCATATATTTT.